What follows describes a single T cell receptor (beta chain). Its antigen is unidentified. The data originate from a study of vaccination effects on CD4 cells after COVID-19. Broader study findings: In the study, convalescent patients were few, and early post-infection timepoints were absent. Marked contraction was observed in infection-induced and vaccine-induced clones late after vaccination.

This table comes from immunoSEQ multiplex PCR, and its TCRdb copy is limited to in-frame clones, with some not included. The sample lists about 73,000 clones, more than 60% occurring once. This CDR3 contains 15 residues. The J segment lost 7 bases and the V segment lost 5 bases, leaving 6 bases of the junction unmatched. In germline, CDR1 is LNHDA, CDR2 SQIVND (reference sequence). Viral peptide pools were used in the ViraFEST assay to expand antigen-specific CD4+ T cells, and sequencing came afterward. Having been cultured for 10 days, the cells underwent CD4+ T cell isolation. Vaccinated participants had no history of SARS-CoV-2 infection and tested negative for nucleocapsid antibodies. A half-medium replacement with IL-2 medium was carried out on days 3 and 7.

The TCR originated in a human donor who received a COVID-19 vaccine. This chain joins TRBV19 and TRBJ2-3, with 13 bases that match TRBD2. Sequencing was performed on CD4+ T cells from PBMCs cultured with SARS-CoV-2 spike peptides, taken before COVID-19 vaccination. This CDR3 reads CASSAGTSGANTQYF. CDR3 nucleotide sequence: TGTGCCAGTAGTGCCGGGACTAGCGGGGCGAATACGCAGTATTTT.